The T cell receptor beta chain described here comes from a study of T cell repertoires in cytomegalovirus infection. Turning to the study itself: Both a matching HLA type and CMV infection were indicated by public TCR beta signatures. The study's findings and limits: Predominance within the ex vivo response was attributable to HLA-C-restricted CMV-specific TCR beta clonotypes. The cumulative frequency of public TCR beta families identified carriers of CMV plus the relevant HLA.

In TCRdb, the reads were re-called with MiXCR into one record per CDR3 protein. The sample carries 200,000 to 300,000 distinct CDR3 sequences, less than 9.5% recorded once. V shed 1 base and J 7 bases; nucleotides not matched to a gene: 4. Looked up from germline, CDR1 is SGHTS and CDR2 is YDEGEE. The CDR3 contains 14 residues. A few counts support this clonotype. Its cognate antigen is unknown. This chain joins TRBV5-8 and TRBJ2-2, with 7 bases aligning to TRBD2. This clonotype was sampled from a human donor in good health (CMV status not recorded). Some clones in this sample may be carry-over from other donors' samples. Sequences were obtained from PBMCs. CDR3 DNA sequence: TGTGCCAGCAGCTTGAGGACGGGAGGCGGGGAGCTGTTTTTT. Encoded protein: CASSLRTGGGELFF.